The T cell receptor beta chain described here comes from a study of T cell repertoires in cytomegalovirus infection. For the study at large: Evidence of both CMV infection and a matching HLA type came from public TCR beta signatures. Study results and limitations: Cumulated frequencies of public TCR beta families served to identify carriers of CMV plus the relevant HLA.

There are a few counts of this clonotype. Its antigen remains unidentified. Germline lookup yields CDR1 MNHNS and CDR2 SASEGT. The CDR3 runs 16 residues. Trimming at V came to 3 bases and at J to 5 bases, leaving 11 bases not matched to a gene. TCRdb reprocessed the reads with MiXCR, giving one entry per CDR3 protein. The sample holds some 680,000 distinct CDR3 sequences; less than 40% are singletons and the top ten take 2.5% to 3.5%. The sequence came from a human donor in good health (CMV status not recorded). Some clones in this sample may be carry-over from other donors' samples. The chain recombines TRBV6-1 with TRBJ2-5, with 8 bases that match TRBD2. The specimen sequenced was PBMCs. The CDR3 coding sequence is TGTGCCAGCAGTGACCTAGCGGGCGGGCCGTTGGAGACCCAGTACTTC. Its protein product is CASSDLAGGPLETQYF.